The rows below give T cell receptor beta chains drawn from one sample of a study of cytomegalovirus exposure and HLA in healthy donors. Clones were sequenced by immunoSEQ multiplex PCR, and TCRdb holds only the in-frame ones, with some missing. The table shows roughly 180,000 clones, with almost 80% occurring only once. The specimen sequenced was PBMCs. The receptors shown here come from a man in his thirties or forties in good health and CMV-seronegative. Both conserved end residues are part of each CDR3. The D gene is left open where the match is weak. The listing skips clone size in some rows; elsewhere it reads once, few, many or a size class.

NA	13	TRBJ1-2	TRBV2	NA	TGTGCCAGCGGGGACCAACAGGGCTATGGCTACACCTTC	CASGDQQGYGYTF
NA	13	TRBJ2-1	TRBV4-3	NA	TGCGCCAGCAGCCGTGACGGGTACAATGAGCAGTTCTTC	CASSRDGYNEQFF
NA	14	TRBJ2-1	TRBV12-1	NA	TGTGCCAGCATACTAGCACAGACCTACAATGAGCAGTTCTTC	CASILAQTYNEQFF
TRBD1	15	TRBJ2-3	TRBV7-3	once	TGTGCCAGCAGCCGACACGACAGGGTAACAGATACGCAGTATTTT	CASSRHDRVTDTQYF
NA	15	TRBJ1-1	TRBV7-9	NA	TGTGCCAGCAGCTTAGACCAGGCCTATTACACTGAAGCTTTCTTT	CASSLDQAYYTEAFF
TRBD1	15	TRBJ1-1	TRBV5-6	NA	TGTGCCAGCAGCTTGGCAGGGGGTCTCAACACTGAAGCTTTCTTT	CASSLAGGLNTEAFF
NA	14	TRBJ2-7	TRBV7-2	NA	TGTGCCAGCAGCCCACTGACAGAGCACTCCGAGCAGTACTTC	CASSPLTEHSEQYF
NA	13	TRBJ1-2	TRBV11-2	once	TGTGCCAGCAGTTTCGACAGGAGCTATGGCTACACCTTC	CASSFDRSYGYTF
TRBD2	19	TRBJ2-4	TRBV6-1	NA	TGTGCCAGCAGTGAAAATCCTAGCGGGGGCAATTTAGCCAAAAACATTCAGTACTTC	CASSENPSGGNLAKNIQYF
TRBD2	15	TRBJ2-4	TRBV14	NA	TGTGCCAGCAGCCAACAGCGGGGCTCAGGGAACATTCAGTACTTC	CASSQQRGSGNIQYF
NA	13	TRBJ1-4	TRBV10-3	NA	TGTGCCATCACCCATATGGCAGGGGAAAAACTGTTTTTT	CAITHMAGEKLFF
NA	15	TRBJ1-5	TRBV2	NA	TGTGCCAGCAGTACTCAGGGCTATAGCAATCAGCCCCAGCATTTT	CASSTQGYSNQPQHF
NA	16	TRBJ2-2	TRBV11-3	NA	TGTGCCAGCAGCCCCCGAGGAGCGGGTACGACCGGGGAGCTGTTTTTT	CASSPRGAGTTGELFF
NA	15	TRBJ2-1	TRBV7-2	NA	TGTGCCAGCAGCTTAGTCGCAGGGAATTCCAATGAGCAGTTCTTC	CASSLVAGNSNEQFF
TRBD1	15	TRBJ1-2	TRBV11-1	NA	TGTGCCAGCAGCCATCCGGGACAGGGTAGCTATGGCTACACCTTC	CASSHPGQGSYGYTF
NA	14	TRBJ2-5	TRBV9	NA	TGTGCCAGCAGCGGCAGGGGCGACCAAGAGACCCAGTACTTC	CASSGRGDQETQYF
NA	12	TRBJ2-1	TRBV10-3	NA	TGTGCCATCAGTGAGTCATTAAATGAGCAGTTCTTC	CAISESLNEQFF
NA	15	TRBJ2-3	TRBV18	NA	TGTGCCAGCTCACCAGAGCGGGCTACCACAGATACGCAGTATTTT	CASSPERATTDTQYF
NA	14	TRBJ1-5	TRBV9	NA	TGTGCCAGCAGCGTAGAGGCGAAACAGGGGCCCCAGCATTTT	CASSVEAKQGPQHF
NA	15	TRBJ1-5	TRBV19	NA	TGTGCCAGTAGTATAGGAGCGGGGGTTGGTCAGCCCCAGCATTTT	CASSIGAGVGQPQHF
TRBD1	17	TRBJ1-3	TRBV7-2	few	TGTGCCAGCAGCTTATACAACAGGGGACGGTCTGGAAACACCATATATTTT	CASSLYNRGRSGNTIYF
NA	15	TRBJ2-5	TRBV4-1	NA	TGCGCCAGCAGACAACACCCACTAGCCCAAGAGACCCAGTACTTC	CASRQHPLAQETQYF
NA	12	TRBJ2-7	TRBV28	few	TGTGCCAGCAGCCCCCCGGGGGGCAAGCAGTACTTC	CASSPPGGKQYF
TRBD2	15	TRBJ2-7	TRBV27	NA	TGTGCCAGCCGTTTCACCGGGACTAGCGGGGACGAGCAGTACTTC	CASRFTGTSGDEQYF
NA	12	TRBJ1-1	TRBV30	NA	TGTGCCTGGAGCAGGGGAGACTTTGAAGCTTTCTTT	CAWSRGDFEAFF
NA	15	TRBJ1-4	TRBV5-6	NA	TGTGCCAGCAGCTTGCCGGGAGGAGATAATGAAAAACTGTTTTTT	CASSLPGGDNEKLFF
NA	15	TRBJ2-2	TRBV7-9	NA	TGTGCCAGCACCCAGAGGGCGGCGAACACCGGGGAGCTGTTTTTT	CASTQRAANTGELFF
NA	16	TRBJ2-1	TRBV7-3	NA	TGTGCCAGCAGCTTAGTGGGGGGGCTTGGCTACAATGAGCAGTTCTTC	CASSLVGGLGYNEQFF
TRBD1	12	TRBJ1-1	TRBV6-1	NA	TGTGCCAGCAGGGGGGACAGGAATGAAGCTTTCTTT	CASRGDRNEAFF
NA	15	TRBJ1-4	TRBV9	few	TGTGCCAGCAGCTTACGCTTGGGGCCGGACGAAAAACTGTTTTTT	CASSLRLGPDEKLFF
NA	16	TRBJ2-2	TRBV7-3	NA	TGTGCCAGCAGCTTCACCACTAGCCCGAACACCGGGGAGCTGTTTTTT	CASSFTTSPNTGELFF
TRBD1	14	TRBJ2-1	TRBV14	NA	TGTGCCAGCAGCCGCAGACAGGGTATCAATGAGCAGTTCTTC	CASSRRQGINEQFF
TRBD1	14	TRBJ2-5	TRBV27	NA	TGTGCCAGCAGTCTCTGGACAGGGGGAGAGACCCAGTACTTC	CASSLWTGGETQYF
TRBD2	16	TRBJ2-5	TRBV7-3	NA	TGTGCCAGCAGCTCCACGAAGCGGGGGGGCAAAGAGACCCAGTACTTC	CASSSTKRGGKETQYF
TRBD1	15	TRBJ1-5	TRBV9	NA	TGTGCCAGCAGCGTAGGATCAGGGGGTGGTCAGCCCCAGCATTTT	CASSVGSGGGQPQHF
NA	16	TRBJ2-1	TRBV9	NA	TGTGCCAGCAGCGCGGGTGGTATCTCGCCGTGGGATGAGCAGTTCTTC	CASSAGGISPWDEQFF
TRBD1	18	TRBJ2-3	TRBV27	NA	TGTGCCAGTAGTTATAAGGGGTTTTCGGGACAGGGCACAGATACGCAGTATTTT	CASSYKGFSGQGTDTQYF
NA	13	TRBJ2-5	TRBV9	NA	TGTGCCAGCAGCGTAGAACCCCGACAGAATCAGTACTTC	CASSVEPRQNQYF
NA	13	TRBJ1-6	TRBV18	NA	TGTGCCAGCTCGCCGGAGGGTAATTCACCCCTCCACTTT	CASSPEGNSPLHF
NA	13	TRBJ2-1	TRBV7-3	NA	TGTGCCAGCAGCTCCGACAAGTACAATGAGCAGTTCTTC	CASSSDKYNEQFF
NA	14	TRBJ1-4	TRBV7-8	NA	TGTGCCAGCAGGCAGAGAGGTTCTAATGAAAAACTGTTTTTT	CASRQRGSNEKLFF
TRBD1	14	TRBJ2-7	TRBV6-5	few	TGTGCCAGCAGTTCTGACAGGGGCCCCTACGAGCAGTACTTC	CASSSDRGPYEQYF
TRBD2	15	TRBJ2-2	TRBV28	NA	TGTGCCAGCAGCCCCCTTGGACTAGCGGTCGGGGAGCTGTTTTTT	CASSPLGLAVGELFF
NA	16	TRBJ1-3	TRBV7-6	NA	TGTGCCAGCAGCTTAGAATCGTCGGTAACTGGAAACACCATATATTTT	CASSLESSVTGNTIYF
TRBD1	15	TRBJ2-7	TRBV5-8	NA	TGTGCCAGCAGCTTGATAGACAGGGATAGCAACGAGCAGTACTTC	CASSLIDRDSNEQYF
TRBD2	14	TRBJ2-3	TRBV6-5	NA	TGTGCCAGCAGATTGACTAGCGGCACAGATACGCAGTATTTT	CASRLTSGTDTQYF